This TCR beta chain was sequenced in a study of shared clonotypes between healthy human individuals. Study-wide points: Read depth was anticipated to influence clonotype sharing among donors.

For genomic DNA, unsorted samples relied on tens of millions of PBMCs. TCRdb's copy holds only in-frame clones and misses some; the assay was immunoSEQ multiplex PCR. In the table there are around 450,000 clones, about 76% of which are singletons. The count of this clone is one. Its antigen is not known. The TCR was taken from a woman aged 40 to 49 in good health. Some clones in this sample may be carry-over from other donors' samples. The material sequenced was PBMCs.

CDR3 nucleotides: TGTGCCAGCAGCCCGGACGGTCACTCCTACGAGCAGTACTTC. Translated: CASSPDGHSYEQYF. The J gene is TRBJ2-7, the V gene TRBV7-6; D is uncertain. Germline V gene lookup returns CDR1 SGHVS and CDR2 FNYEAQ. The ends were cut back, 5 bases at V and 0 bases at J, with 11 bases in the middle. This CDR3 contains 14 residues. Supplemented by reference TRBV7-6 and TRBJ2-7, the full variable domain reads GAGVSQSPRYKVTKRGQDVALRCDPISGHVSLYWYRQALGQGPEFLTYFNYEAQQDKSGLPNDRFSAERPEGSISTLTIQRTEQRDSAMYRCASSPDGHSYEQYFGPGTRLTVT.